This T cell receptor (beta chain) was sequenced for a study of radiation and T cells in renal cell carcinoma. This table comes from immunoSEQ multiplex PCR, and its TCRdb copy is limited to in-frame clones, with some not included. The profile covers more than 120,000 clones, with roughly 90% appearing a single time and under 20% taken by the ten largest. This CDR3 contains 14 residues. Trimming pared 0 bases from V and 5 bases from J, leaving 6 bases between. CDR1 is SGHRS, CDR2 YFSETQ, per germline. Time point noted: blood 4 weeks post-SBRT, at nephrectomy. Indicated treatment: 15 Gy SBRT to primary tumor, nephrectomy 4 weeks later. Blood was sampled at baseline, 2 weeks and 4 weeks after SBRT.

The source material was blood, sampled from a patient whose treatment included radiotherapy and nephrectomy. The J gene is TRBJ1-6, the V gene TRBV5-1; the D is unclear. The sequence was obtained from a woman between 45 and 65 years old with renal cell carcinoma. CDR3 amino acids: CASSLVGDNSPLHF. Here the CDR3 DNA reads TGCGCCAGCAGCTTGGTGGGAGATAATTCACCCCTCCACTTT.